The clone carrying this T cell receptor beta chain was detected a few times. Its antigen remains unidentified. The data belong to a study of T cell repertoires in cytomegalovirus infection. TCRdb reanalysed the reads using MiXCR and keeps one entry per CDR3 protein. This table has under 300,000 distinct CDR3 sequences, less than 25% appearing once. CDR1 MNHGY and CDR2 SAAAGT come from the germline V gene. The CDR3 is 12 amino acids. V lost 4 bases, J lost 9 bases, and 1 base stayed unmatched. The gene calls are TRBV6-8 and TRBJ1-1; 11 nucleotides agree with TRBD1. This TCR was sampled from a human donor in good health (CMV status not recorded). Some clones in this sample may be carry-over from other donors' samples. Sequenced here: cultured PBMCs, sampled from culture after CMV antigen stimulation. DNA of the CDR3: TGTGCCAGCAGTTCGGACAGGGGGCAAGCTTTCTTT. This sequence encodes CASSSDRGQAFF.